This TCR beta chain was retrieved from a study of beta chain features in type 1 diabetes. For this clone: This CDR3 is also generated by other DNA sequences in the sample.

Using CD45RO/CCR7/CD25/CD127/CD95/CD27, CD4+ naive, central memory, regulatory and stem cell-like memory cells were sorted. Reverse transcription of all isolated RNA meant that expressed TCRB transcripts were sequenced. Sequenced by immunoSEQ multiplex PCR; TCRdb stores in-frame clones only, minus some. This table has around 290,000 clones, about 8.5% appearing once. This sequence originates from a young woman in good health. The sample comprised central memory CD4+ T cells from blood.

CDR3 sequence reads: CASTSRQSGANVLTF. The CDR3 DNA reads TGTGCCAGCACGTCACGCCAATCTGGGGCCAACGTCCTGACTTTC. This chain uses TRBV13 with TRBJ2-6, with unresolved D. Germline CDR1 PRHDT, CDR2 FYEKMQ (reference sequence). The length of the CDR3 is 15 residues. Trimming took off 7 bases at V and 1 base at J, with 11 bases between the two ends.